One and the same sample provided the 7 T cell receptor beta chains below, sequenced in a study of blood T cell repertoires in COVID-19 (dated by TCRdb to 2018 to 2021). Library preparation was by the immunoSEQ multiplex PCR assay. TCRdb re-hosts the immuneACCESS table, in-frame sequences only. Its copies lack some clones; in the studies checked, an unresolved V gene accounts for under half of them, and the cause for the rest is not known. Across this sample there are under 350,000 clones, with around four fifths seen only once. In total, the top ten clones hold approximately 9% of the sample. Sequencing was done on a sample of peripheral blood. Receptors originate from a woman in her forties or fifties who had recovered from COVID-19.

The V and J genes are TRBV19 and TRBJ2-3; 11 bases are shared with TRBD2. Trimming took 10 bases from V and 2 from J; bases not matched to a gene: 8. Germline assignment: CDR1 LNHDA and CDR2 SQIVND (reference sequence). The CDR3 is 15 amino acids. The CDR3 nucleotides are TGTGCCAAATGTGGACTAGCGGGCAACACAGATACGCAGTATTTT. This gives the protein CAKCGLAGNTDTQYF.

This chain links TRBV6-2 or TRBV6-3 with TRBJ2-1, with 9 bases matching TRBD2. This CDR3 has 16 residues. V was pared by 0 bases and J by 8 bases, with 8 bases of the junction left unmatched. The germline V gene encodes CDR1 MNHEY and CDR2 SVGEGT. CDR3 residues: CASSYSLAGAEDEQFF. The CDR3 DNA is TGTGCCAGCAGTTACTCGTTAGCGGGGGCAGAAGATGAGCAGTTCTTC.

This chain connects TRBV19 to TRBJ1-4; D may be TRBD1 (5 bases). The CDR3 loop spans 16 amino acids. Germline CDR1 and CDR2: LNHDA and SQIVND (reference sequence). The V and J ends lost 4 bases and 0 bases respectively, with 12 bases between them. The CDR3 nucleotides are TGTGCCAGTAGTACGCAGGGTAGAGCAACTAATGAAAAACTGTTTTTT. This sequence encodes CASSTQGRATNEKLFF.

The chain is built from TRBV4-3 and TRBJ2-1; 8 bases are shared with TRBD2. V was pared by 0 bases and J by 0 bases, with 4 bases of the junction left unmatched. The CDR3 covers 17 residues. From germline, CDR1 is LGHNA and CDR2 YSLEER. CDR3 loop: CASSQDPAGGSYNEQFF. The CDR3 region has the DNA TGCGCCAGCAGCCAAGATCCGGCGGGAGGCTCCTACAATGAGCAGTTCTTC.

This clone was recorded only once. This chain joins TRBV6-5 and TRBJ2-1, with D possibly being TRBD2 (7 bases). This CDR3 is 14 amino acids long. The germline V gene has CDR1 MNHEY and CDR2 SVGAGI. Trimming took 7 bases from V and 8 from J, leaving 18 bases between them. The CDR3 sequence is CASTLRGGEDEQFF. DNA of the CDR3: TGTGCCAGCACCCTGAGAGGGGGGGAGGATGAGCAGTTCTTC.

This rearrangement joins TRBV7-9 to TRBJ2-5; D is unresolved. There are 12 residues in the CDR3. Germline V gene lookup returns CDR1 SEHNR and CDR2 FQNEAQ (reference sequence). With 5 bases removed from V and 1 base from J, the gap between germline ends came to 5 bases. For the CDR3, the DNA is TGTGCCAGCAGCCCACTCCAAGAGACCCAGTACTTC. The encoded protein is CASSPLQETQYF. Full variable domain (outside the CDR3, taken from reference TRBV7-9 and TRBJ2-5): DTGVSQNPRHKITKRGQNVTFRCDPISEHNRLYWYRQTLGQGPEFLTYFQNEAQLEKSRLLSDRFSAERPKGSFSTLEIQRTEQGDSAMYLCASSPLQETQYFGPGTRLLVL.

For this clone: Additional DNA sequences in this sample encode the identical CDR3. The rearrangement links TRBV2 to TRBJ1-5; 9 nucleotides match TRBD1. This CDR3 spans 15 amino acids. The trim removed 4 bases at V and 3 bases at J, leaving 4 bases unmatched. Germline V gene data show CDR1 as SNHLY and CDR2 as FYNNEI. CDR3 sequence reads: CASSATGGANQPQHF. In DNA, the CDR3 is TGTGCCAGCAGTGCGACAGGGGGAGCCAATCAGCCCCAGCATTTT.